The T cell receptor beta chain under discussion was sequenced for a study of blood T cell repertoires in COVID-19. The CDR3 is 15 amino acids. The germline CDR1 and CDR2 sequences are SGHNT and YENEEA. The junction had 5 bases not matched to a gene; V was cut back by 1 base and J by 7 bases. Repertoires were generated with immunoSEQ multiplex PCR, while TCRdb's copy carries only in-frame clones and drops some. This table holds 200,000 to 300,000 clones, 70% to 90% found once. The sample taken for sequencing was peripheral blood. This chain uses TRBV11-3 with TRBJ1-4, with TRBD1 identical over 8 bases. The receptor's source is a woman under 40 with acute or convalescent COVID-19. CDR3 in amino acids: CASSLGRTGIEKLFF. In DNA form, the CDR3 reads TGTGCCAGCAGCTTAGGCCGGACAGGGATTGAAAAACTGTTTTTT.